This TCR beta chain appears in the sequencing data of a study of blood T cells in healthy people across ages. There are 12 residues in the CDR3. V lost 7 bases and J lost 0, with 7 bases in between. From germline, CDR1 is SNHLY and CDR2 FYNNEI. With a J-beta primer mix and a sample-barcoded 5' primer, a second PCR ran about 6 to 11 cycles. TCRdb ran MiXCR on the 5' RACE reads and lists one entry per CDR3 protein. The sample consists of some 670,000 distinct CDR3 sequences, about 50% of them appearing once. This clonotype was detected many times. The chain uses TRBV2 and TRBJ2-7; D possibly corresponds to TRBD2 (6 bases). Sequencing was done on a sample of blood. The TCR comes from a woman aged 80 or older in good health. In nucleotides, the CDR3 is TGTGCCAGCATGGGAGGCTCCTACGAGCAGTACTTC. It is translated as CASMGGSYEQYF.